The 32 T cell receptor beta chains listed next were all sequenced from one sample in a study of blood T cell repertoires in COVID-19. Produced via immunoSEQ multiplex PCR; TCRdb's table is partial and in-frame only. The sample gives hundreds of thousands of clones, over 75% of which show up once; about 7.8% is in the top ten. Sequencing was performed on peripheral blood. The receptor source for this set is a woman aged 50 to 60 who had recovered from COVID-19.

The chain couples TRBV2 to TRBJ2-5; 7 positions match TRBD2. V lost 4 bases to trimming and J lost 1 base; unmatched junction nucleotides: 6. The germline V gene encodes CDR1 SNHLY and CDR2 FYNNEI. This CDR3 contains 15 residues. This chain's CDR3 is CASSGPSGGQETQYF. CDR3 sequence (DNA): TGTGCCAGCAGTGGGCCTTCGGGGGGCCAAGAGACCCAGTACTTC.

The gene calls are TRBV9 and TRBJ2-5; D ambiguous. Germline V gene data show CDR1 as SGDLS and CDR2 as YYNGEE. This CDR3 is 14 amino acids long. V was trimmed by 2 bases and J by 1 base, leaving 9 bases between them. The CDR3 protein is CASSVGFIQETQYF. CDR3 coding DNA: TGTGCCAGCAGCGTCGGGTTCATCCAAGAGACCCAGTACTTC.

This clone was detected once. The V gene is TRBV18, the J gene TRBJ1-3; D possibly corresponds to TRBD1 (6 bases). CDR1 is KGHSH, CDR2 LQKENI, per germline. V shed 3 bases and J shed 0 bases, with 15 bases lying between them. The CDR3 has 17 residues. The CDR3 nucleotides are TGTGCCAGCTCACCGTCGCAACAGGGAAGCTCTGGAAACACCATATATTTT. Translated: CASSPSQQGSSGNTIYF.

In this sample, this clone turned up once. The chain carries TRBV19 and TRBJ1-5; D possibly corresponds to TRBD1 (6 bases). V was trimmed by 8 bases and J by 4 bases, leaving 12 bases between them. CDR3 length equals 13 residues. Germline CDR1 and CDR2: LNHDA and SQIVND (reference sequence). Here the CDR3 DNA reads TGTGCCAGTGAACGGACAGCTAATCAGCCCCAGCATTTT. It encodes CASERTANQPQHF.

This chain uses TRBV6-5 with TRBJ1-1, with 11 bases lining up with TRBD1. After removal of 4 bases from V and 10 bases from J, the junction contained 5 bases not matched to a gene. Germline V CDR1 and CDR2: MNHEY, SVGAGI. CDR3 length equals 13 residues. CDR3 sequence (DNA): TGTGCCAGCAGTTTCGGACAGGGGGCTGGAGCTTTCTTT. Its protein is CASSFGQGAGAFF.

This clone was recorded once. CDR3 sequence reads: CASSTFQGHEQFF. Here the CDR3 DNA reads TGTGCCAGCAGCACCTTCCAGGGCCATGAGCAGTTCTTC. The rearrangement links TRBV5-6 to TRBJ2-1; tentatively, D is TRBD1 (5 bases). V was shortened by 4 bases and J by 8 bases, with 13 bases between the two germline ends. CDR3 length: 13 residues. Germline V gives CDR1 SGHDT, CDR2 YYEEEE.

J is TRBJ2-7 and V is TRBV6-5; no clear D. The V and J ends lost 0 bases and 3 bases respectively, with 6 bases between them. The CDR3 runs 13 residues. The germline CDR1 and CDR2 sequences are MNHEY and SVGAGI. The CDR3 region is CASSYSIGYEQYF. The DNA for the CDR3 is TGTGCCAGCAGTTACTCGATCGGCTACGAGCAGTACTTC.

The chain recombines TRBV10-3 with TRBJ2-5; TRBD1 matches at 12 bases. J was trimmed by 6 bases and V by 10 bases; bases with no gene match: 12. The length of the CDR3 is 15 residues. Germline CDR1 reads ENHRY; CDR2 reads SYGVKD. The chain's CDR3 is CATLPGQGAEKTQYF. CDR3 nucleotide sequence: TGTGCCACGCTACCGGGACAGGGGGCGGAAAAGACCCAGTACTTC.

This chain links TRBV19 with TRBJ1-1, with a tentative D call TRBD1 (6 bases). CDR1 is LNHDA, CDR2 SQIVND, per germline (reference sequence). V lost 4 bases, J lost 7 bases, and 13 bases lay in between. The CDR3 is made up of 13 amino acids. The CDR3 nucleotides read TGTGCCAGTAGTAGACAGGAGGTGGGTGAAGCTTTCTTT. Encoded protein: CASSRQEVGEAFF.

Only one count was recorded for this clone. The chain combines TRBV5-6 with TRBJ2-5, with D possibly matching TRBD2 (5 bases). V lost 5 bases and J lost 0, with 11 bases in between. This CDR3 comprises 14 residues. The germline gives CDR1 SGHDT, CDR2 YYEEEE. The CDR3 DNA sequence: TGTGCCAGCAGTCTGGAGGACTACCAAGAGACCCAGTACTTC. Protein: CASSLEDYQETQYF.

This rearrangement joins TRBV18 to TRBJ2-5, with D unclear. Germline V CDR1 and CDR2: KGHSH, LQKENI. The ends were cut back, 4 bases at V and 6 bases at J, with 9 bases in the middle. The CDR3 runs 12 residues. DNA for the CDR3: TGTGCCAGCTCACTCACCTACCAGACCCAGTACTTC. Its translation is CASSLTYQTQYF.

This clone was recorded once. The rearrangement links TRBV6-5 to TRBJ2-1; 8 positions match TRBD2. The V segment lost 5 bases and the J segment 4 bases; nucleotides outside the gene matches: 7. Germline V gives CDR1 MNHEY, CDR2 SVGAGI. The length of the CDR3 is 15 residues. The DNA of the CDR3 is TGTGCCAGCAGTCCCGGGGGCGGGAGGTACAATGAGCAGTTCTTC. Translated: CASSPGGGRYNEQFF.

The chain is built from TRBV4-2 and TRBJ2-2; 11 nucleotides match TRBD2. The germline V gene has CDR1 LGHNA and CDR2 YNFKEQ. The CDR3 consists of 17 residues. J gave up 0 bases and V 1 base, and 1 base lay outside the gene matches. The CDR3 region is CASSQASGRSNTGELFF. In DNA, the CDR3 is TGTGCCAGCAGCCAAGCTAGCGGGAGGTCGAACACCGGGGAGCTGTTTTTT.

This chain uses TRBV19 with TRBJ1-6; D is uncertain. This CDR3 spans 13 amino acids. Germline CDR1 and CDR2: LNHDA and SQIVND (reference sequence). V was trimmed by 4 bases and J by 10 bases, leaving 11 bases between them. The CDR3 DNA reads as TGTGCCAGTAGTAACGGGAGGGAATCACCCCTCCACTTT. Protein product: CASSNGRESPLHF.

In its sample, this clone was seen a few times. The rearrangement links TRBV6-5 to TRBJ1-2, with D unclear. Germline assignment: CDR1 MNHEY and CDR2 SVGAGI. The CDR3 extends over 14 amino acids. V dropped 2 bases and J dropped 8 bases, with 15 bases sitting between them. CDR3 nucleotides: TGTGCCAGCAGTTACGGTCTCTCGCTGGAGGGCTACACCTTC. Its protein product is CASSYGLSLEGYTF.

The CDR3 is CASPGRGRRREQYF. For the CDR3, the DNA is TGCGCCAGCCCGGGCAGGGGGCGTCGGCGCGAGCAGTACTTC. This chain links TRBV10-1 with TRBJ2-7, with 8 positions matching TRBD1. CDR3 length: 14 residues. Germline CDR1 and CDR2: WNHNN and SYGVQD (reference sequence). With V trimmed by 8 bases and J by 6 bases, 12 bases remained unmatched.

The chain has TRBV28 and TRBJ1-5; 8 positions match TRBD1. Germline loops: CDR1 MDHEN, CDR2 SYDVKM. The CDR3 is 15 residues long. The junction had 4 bases not matched to a gene; V was cut back by 3 bases and J by 3 bases. The chain's CDR3 is CASSFPGQDNQPQHF. CDR3 sequence (DNA): TGTGCCAGCAGTTTCCCGGGACAGGACAATCAGCCCCAGCATTTT. The variable domain in full, with the rest retrieved from reference TRBV28 and TRBJ1-5, is DVKVTQSSRYLVKRTGEKVFLECVQDMDHENMFWYRQDPGLGLRLIYFSYDVKMKEKGDIPEGYSVSREKKERFSLILESASTNQTSMYLCASSFPGQDNQPQHFGDGTRLSIL.

The chain joins TRBV29-1 to TRBJ1-1; 7 bases match TRBD1. Germline-derived CDR1 and CDR2 are SQVTM and ANQGSEA. The CDR3 covers 12 residues. The J segment lost 0 bases and the V segment lost 7 bases, leaving 2 bases of the junction unmatched. In DNA, the CDR3 is TGCAGCGGGGGACAGTTGAACACTGAAGCTTTCTTT. It specifies CSGGQLNTEAFF. Using reference TRBV29-1 and TRBJ1-1 for the parts outside the CDR3, the full variable domain is SAVISQKPSRDICQRGTSLTIQCQVDSQVTMMFWYRQQPGQSLTLIATANQGSEATYESGFVIDKFPISRPNLTFSTLTVSNMSPEDSSIYLCSGGQLNTEAFFGQGTRLTVV.

The chain links TRBV27 to TRBJ1-6; D unclear. V was cut by 2 bases and J by 9 bases, with 14 bases left in between. Germline CDR1 MNHEY, CDR2 SMNVEV (reference sequence). This CDR3 has 15 amino acids. For the CDR3, the DNA is TGTGCCAGCAGTTTAGCGGGCGAGGGTATTTCACCCCTCCACTTT. Amino acids: CASSLAGEGISPLHF.

The chain is built from TRBV5-4 and TRBJ1-1; D unresolved. The CDR3 length is 11 residues. The V end was cut by 5 bases, the J end by 7 bases, with 9 bases between. Germline CDR1 and CDR2: SGHNT and YYREEE (reference sequence). The CDR3 DNA sequence: TGTGCCAGCAGTGGCGGGTATGAAGCTTTCTTT. This encodes CASSGGYEAFF.

This chain connects TRBV2 to TRBJ2-6; 8 nucleotides match TRBD1. Losses at the gene ends were 6 bases for V and 1 base for J; bases not matched to a gene: 5. The germline V gene encodes CDR1 SNHLY and CDR2 FYNNEI. The CDR3 consists of 16 residues. This CDR3 reads CASRTGAGSGANVLTF. The CDR3 DNA follows: TGTGCCAGCAGGACAGGGGCAGGATCTGGGGCCAACGTCCTGACTTTC.

The chain couples TRBV6-2 or TRBV6-3 to TRBJ1-1; D is undetermined. The CDR3 runs 16 residues. Germline V gene lookup returns CDR1 MNHEY and CDR2 SVGEGT. V lost 0 bases to trimming and J lost 1 base, with 12 bases between them. CDR3 amino acids: CASSYSIRQANTEAFF. CDR3 coding DNA: TGTGCCAGCAGTTACTCGATCCGGCAGGCGAACACTGAAGCTTTCTTT.

In this sample, this clone turned up once. This chain connects TRBV4-3 to TRBJ1-2; 8 nucleotides agree with TRBD1. The CDR3 spans 15 residues. Germline loops: CDR1 LGHNA, CDR2 YSLEER. V lost 1 base, J lost 4 bases, and 5 bases stayed unmatched. The CDR3 sequence: CASSQAGQGGYGYTF. In nucleotides, the CDR3 is TGCGCCAGCAGCCAAGCTGGACAGGGCGGCTATGGCTACACCTTC.

The chain recombines TRBV27 with TRBJ1-5, with D unresolved. The V gene lost 10 bases and the J gene lost 2 bases, with 15 bases spanning the gap. There are 14 residues in the CDR3. Germline CDR1 is MNHEY and CDR2 is SMNVEV (reference sequence). The CDR3 spells CATKAWGGNQPQHF. The CDR3 bases are TGTGCCACCAAGGCCTGGGGAGGCAATCAGCCCCAGCATTTT.

This chain joins TRBV5-1 and TRBJ2-1, with D tentatively TRBD1 (8 bases). The CDR3 has 15 amino acids. The germline V and J ends were trimmed by 4 bases and 5 bases, with 16 bases remaining between them. Germline-derived CDR1 and CDR2 are SGHRS and YFSETQ. Here the CDR3 reads CASSKQGGIDNEQFF. The CDR3 coding sequence is TGCGCCAGCAGCAAACAGGGGGGGATAGACAATGAGCAGTTCTTC.

Points on this clone: The germline gene is not matched at one end of the junction; a read error may be the cause. V and J are TRBV30 and TRBJ2-4; 10 bases are a match to TRBD2. Germline V CDR1 and CDR2: GTSNPN, SVGIG (reference sequence). This CDR3 contains 13 residues. The CDR3 DNA is TGTGCCTTACAAGGTTTAGCGGGAGGTCCCCTGGACTTC. The encoded protein is CALQGLAGGPLDF.

V usage is TRBV28 and J usage is TRBJ1-3; TRBD1 matches 8 bases. V dropped 2 bases and J dropped 4; count of bases not matched to a gene: 10. CDR1 and CDR2 (germline): MDHEN, SYDVKM. CDR3 length equals 17 residues. CDR3 in DNA: TGTGCCAGCAGTTTACACTCATTGACAGGGGAGGGAAACACCATATATTTT. This translates into CASSLHSLTGEGNTIYF.

The rearrangement uses TRBV20-1 and TRBJ2-1; the match to TRBD2 covers 8 bases. J was trimmed by 6 bases and V by 3 bases; bases with no gene match: 7. From germline, CDR1 is DFQATT and CDR2 SNEGSKA (reference sequence). The CDR3 runs 14 residues. Here the CDR3 reads CSASRVAGLNEQFF. The CDR3 DNA reads TGCAGTGCTAGTAGGGTAGCGGGACTCAATGAGCAGTTCTTC.

The V gene is TRBV28, the J gene TRBJ2-1; tentatively, D is TRBD1 (5 bases). CDR3 size: 13 residues. Germline CDR1 MDHEN, CDR2 SYDVKM. V lost 4 bases and J 5 bases, leaving 9 bases between the germline ends. CDR3 protein: CASSSIQDNEQFF. CDR3 sequence (DNA): TGTGCCAGCAGTTCTATACAGGACAATGAGCAGTTCTTC.

This clone has just one count. The chain links TRBV30 to TRBJ1-3; unclear D gene. Trimming took 1 base from V and 3 from J, leaving 7 bases between them. The CDR3 extends over 13 amino acids. Germline V gene sequence: CDR1 GTSNPN, CDR2 SVGIG (reference sequence). In DNA form, the CDR3 reads TGTGCCTGGAGTGGAGGACTTGGAAACACCATATATTTT. Its protein is CAWSGGLGNTIYF. Combining the CDR3 with reference TRBV30 and TRBJ1-3 gives the whole variable domain SQTIHQWPATLVQPVGSPLSLECTVEGTSNPNLYWYRQAAGRGLQLLFYSVGIGQISSEVPQNLSASRPQDRQFILSSKKLLLSDSGFYLCAWSGGLGNTIYFGEGSWLTVV.

The chain joins TRBV19 to TRBJ2-3; the D is unclear. Germline loops: CDR1 LNHDA, CDR2 SQIVND (reference sequence). This CDR3 spans 15 amino acids. V was clipped by 5 bases and J by 4 bases, with 16 bases between them. The CDR3 loop is CASSLIPLGADTQYF. CDR3 coding DNA: TGTGCCAGTAGTTTAATACCTCTGGGCGCAGATACGCAGTATTTT.

The chain has TRBV9 and TRBJ2-2; possibly TRBD2 for D (5 bases). V lost 4 bases, J lost 5 bases, and 15 bases lay in between. Germline-derived CDR1 and CDR2 are SGDLS and YYNGEE. This CDR3 comprises 15 residues. The CDR3 coding sequence is TGTGCCAGCAGCCCCCGGGAACTTTCAACCGGGGAGCTGTTTTTT. It encodes CASSPRELSTGELFF.